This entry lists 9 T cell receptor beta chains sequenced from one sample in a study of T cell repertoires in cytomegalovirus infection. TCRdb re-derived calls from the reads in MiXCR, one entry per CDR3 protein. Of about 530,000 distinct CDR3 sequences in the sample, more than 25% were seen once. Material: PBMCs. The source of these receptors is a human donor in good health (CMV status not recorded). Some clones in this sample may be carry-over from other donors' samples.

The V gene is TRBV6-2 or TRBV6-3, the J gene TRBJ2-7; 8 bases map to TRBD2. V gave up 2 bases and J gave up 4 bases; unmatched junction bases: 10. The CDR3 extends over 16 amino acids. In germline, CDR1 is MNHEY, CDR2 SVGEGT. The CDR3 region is CASSYPKRETRYEQYF. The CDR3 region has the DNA TGTGCCAGCAGTTACCCCAAGCGGGAGACCCGGTACGAGCAGTACTTC.

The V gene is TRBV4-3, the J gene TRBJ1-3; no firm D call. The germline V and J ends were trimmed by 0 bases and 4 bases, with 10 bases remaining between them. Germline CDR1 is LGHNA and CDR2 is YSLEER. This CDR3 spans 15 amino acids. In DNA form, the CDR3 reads TGCGCCAGCAGCCAAGATATGACACGAGGAAACACCATATATTTT. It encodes CASSQDMTRGNTIYF.

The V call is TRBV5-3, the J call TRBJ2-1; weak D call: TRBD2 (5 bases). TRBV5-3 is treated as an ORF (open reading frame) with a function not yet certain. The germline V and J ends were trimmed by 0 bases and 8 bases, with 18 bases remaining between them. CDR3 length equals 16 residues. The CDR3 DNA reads TGTGCCAGAAGCTTGGCCCCGGGGTACAATCACTATGAGCAGTTCTTC. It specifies CARSLAPGYNHYEQFF.

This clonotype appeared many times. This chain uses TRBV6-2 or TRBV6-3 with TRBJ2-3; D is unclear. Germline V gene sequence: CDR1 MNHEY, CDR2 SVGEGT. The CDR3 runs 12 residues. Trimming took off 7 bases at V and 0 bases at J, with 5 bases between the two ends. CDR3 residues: CASKGSTDTQYF. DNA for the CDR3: TGTGCCAGCAAGGGCAGCACAGATACGCAGTATTTT.

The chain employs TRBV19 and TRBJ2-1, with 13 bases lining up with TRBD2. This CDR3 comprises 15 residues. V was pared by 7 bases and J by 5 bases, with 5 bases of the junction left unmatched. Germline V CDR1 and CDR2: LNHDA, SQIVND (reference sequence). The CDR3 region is CASILAGGPDNEQFF. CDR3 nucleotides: TGTGCCAGTATACTAGCGGGAGGGCCGGACAATGAGCAGTTCTTC.

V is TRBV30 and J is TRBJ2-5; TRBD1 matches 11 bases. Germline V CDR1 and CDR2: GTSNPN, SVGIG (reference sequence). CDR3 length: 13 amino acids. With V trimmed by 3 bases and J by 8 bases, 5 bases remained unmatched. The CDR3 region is CAWREGQGGTQYF. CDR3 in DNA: TGTGCCTGGAGGGAGGGACAGGGGGGCACCCAGTACTTC.

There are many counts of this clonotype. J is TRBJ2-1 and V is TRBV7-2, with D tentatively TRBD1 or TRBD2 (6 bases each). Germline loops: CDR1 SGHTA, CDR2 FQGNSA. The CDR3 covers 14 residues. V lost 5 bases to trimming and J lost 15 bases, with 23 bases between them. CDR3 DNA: TGTGCCAGCAGCAACCGGGAACCGATATGGGGGGCGTTCTTC. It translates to CASSNREPIWGAFF.

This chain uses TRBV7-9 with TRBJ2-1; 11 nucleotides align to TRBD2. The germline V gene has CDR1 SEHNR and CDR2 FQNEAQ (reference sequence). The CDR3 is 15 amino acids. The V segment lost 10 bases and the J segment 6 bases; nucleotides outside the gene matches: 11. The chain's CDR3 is CAISTGTSGTNEQFF. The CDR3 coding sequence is TGTGCCATCAGTACCGGGACTAGCGGAACCAATGAGCAGTTCTTC.

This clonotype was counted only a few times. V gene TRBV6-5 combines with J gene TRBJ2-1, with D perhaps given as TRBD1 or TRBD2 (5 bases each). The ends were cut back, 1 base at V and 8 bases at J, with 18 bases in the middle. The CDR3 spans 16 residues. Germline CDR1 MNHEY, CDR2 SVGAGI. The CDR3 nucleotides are TGTGCCAGCAGTTACTGGGGACCCCCGGATTGGGATGAGCAGTTCTTC. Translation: CASSYWGPPDWDEQFF.